The rows below give T cell receptor beta chains drawn from one sample of a study of beta chain features in type 1 diabetes. Profiled with immunoSEQ multiplex PCR; TCRdb holds only in-frame clones, not every one. Of about 160,000 clones in the sample, approximately 8% were seen once. The sequencing sample was made of central memory CD4+ T cells from blood. These receptor sequences come from a woman between 40 and 50 years old with type 1 diabetes. Both conserved end residues are trimmed from each CDR3. Fields, in order: J gene, V gene, clone size, CDR3 protein. Clone size appears in some rows only: once, few, many, or a class for an expanded clone.

J: TRBJ2-5
V: TRBV9
size: few
CDR3: ASSVGAGRGQETQY

J: TRBJ2-1
V: TRBV7-2
size: -
CDR3: ASDNKRGYNEQF

J: TRBJ1-4
V: TRBV5-1
size: -
CDR3: ASKLRVAENEKLF

J: TRBJ2-1
V: TRBV11-3
size: few
CDR3: ASSQTSAYNEQF

J: TRBJ2-6
V: TRBV9
size: -
CDR3: ASSPRDRTSSGANVLT

J: TRBJ1-4
V: TRBV4-3
size: few
CDR3: ASSQGRGSEKLF

J: TRBJ2-2
V: TRBV9
size: -
CDR3: ASSVTGSFTGELF

J: TRBJ1-5
V: TRBV19
size: -
CDR3: ASSIDRDTISNQPQH

J: TRBJ2-3
V: TRBV29-1
size: -
CDR3: SVERGPGAGDTQY

J: TRBJ2-3
V: TRBV4-3
size: few
CDR3: ASSQNLLGGNTDTQY

J: TRBJ1-4
V: TRBV2
size: few
CDR3: ASSARTATNEKLF

J: TRBJ1-5
V: TRBV19
size: -
CDR3: ASRSNRGRDQPQH

J: TRBJ2-1
V: TRBV23-1
size: -
CDR3: ASNSTTSKTFNEQF

J: TRBJ2-1
V: TRBV28
size: once
CDR3: ASSARGRGDEQF

J: TRBJ2-3
V: TRBV4-1
size: -
CDR3: ASSQGAGVGDTQY

J: TRBJ2-7
V: TRBV15
size: few
CDR3: ATIPDRGPYEQY

J: TRBJ2-1
V: TRBV5-4
size: -
CDR3: ASSSTSGGGEQF

J: TRBJ1-5
V: TRBV29-1
size: -
CDR3: SVEAGVGQPQH

J: TRBJ2-2
V: TRBV11-3
size: -
CDR3: ASSFDGTGELF

J: TRBJ1-1
V: TRBV5-1
size: few
CDR3: ASSVYRDTEAF

J: TRBJ1-5
V: TRBV6-6
size: few
CDR3: ASSPEGQGLGQPQH

J: TRBJ1-1
V: TRBV6-5
size: few
CDR3: ASSYSLQGTEAF

J: TRBJ2-3
V: TRBV29-1
size: few
CDR3: SGQGGSTDTQY

J: TRBJ1-1
V: TRBV5-1
size: many
CDR3: ASSFPGTGDMNTEAF

J: TRBJ1-5
V: TRBV7-9
size: -
CDR3: ASTLEGSNQPQH

J: TRBJ2-7
V: TRBV15
size: -
CDR3: ATSSEDEQY

J: TRBJ2-1
V: TRBV2
size: -
CDR3: ASSSPRASREQF

J: TRBJ1-2
V: TRBV28
size: few
CDR3: ASSFQLYGYT

J: TRBJ1-1
V: TRBV7-9
size: -
CDR3: ASSLDRENTEAF

J: TRBJ1-2
V: TRBV6-5
size: -
CDR3: ASSSLQGPYGYT

J: TRBJ1-2
V: TRBV5-1
size: -
CDR3: ASRPENYGYT

J: TRBJ2-3
V: TRBV4-2
size: -
CDR3: ASSQARTSLTDTQY

J: TRBJ2-7
V: TRBV2
size: few
CDR3: ASMRTGEIYEQY

J: TRBJ1-1
V: TRBV7-2
size: few
CDR3: ASSWEDASVTEAF

J: TRBJ2-7
V: TRBV10-3
size: few
CDR3: AIRGGTTEAYEQY

J: TRBJ2-2
V: TRBV7-3
size: -
CDR3: ASSLNSGVETGELF

J: TRBJ2-5
V: TRBV5-4
size: few
CDR3: ASSLVPGETQY

J: TRBJ2-5
V: TRBV7-2
size: few
CDR3: ASSLANGGGETQY

J: TRBJ2-3
V: TRBV4-3
size: -
CDR3: ASSQPAGAGTQY

J: TRBJ1-5
V: TRBV16
size: -
CDR3: ASSQWREDQPQH

J: TRBJ2-3
V: TRBV7-3
size: few
CDR3: ASSPHADTDTQY

J: TRBJ2-1
V: TRBV29-1
size: -
CDR3: SVAPRRDVNEQF

J: TRBJ2-7
V: TRBV5-1
size: few
CDR3: ASTWTGVGEQY

J: TRBJ2-7
V: TRBV6-6
size: -
CDR3: ASSPGGLAGAYEQY

J: TRBJ1-2
V: TRBV5-4
size: few
CDR3: ASSTRQGEGYT

J: TRBJ1-5
V: TRBV21-1
size: few
CDR3: ASISLAQGSNSNQPQH

J: TRBJ2-5
V: TRBV29-1
size: -
CDR3: SGSVAREAETQY

J: TRBJ2-1
V: TRBV6-1
size: few
CDR3: ASSARDSYNEQF

J: TRBJ2-7
V: TRBV27
size: -
CDR3: ASRLGQGNEQY

J: TRBJ2-3
V: TRBV7-9
size: -
CDR3: ASSLAGGSTDTQY

J: TRBJ2-1
V: TRBV28
size: -
CDR3: ATHRGLGNEQF

J: TRBJ1-2
V: TRBV27
size: -
CDR3: ASSPQPGTGLYGYT

J: TRBJ2-6
V: TRBV5-1
size: few
CDR3: ATHAGTDHSGANVLT

J: TRBJ1-5
V: TRBV2
size: -
CDR3: ASSLTAYSNQPQH

J: TRBJ2-5
V: TRBV2
size: -
CDR3: ASSEGGSGETQY

J: TRBJ2-4
V: TRBV18
size: -
CDR3: ASSRGQGSAAPGIQY

J: TRBJ2-5
V: TRBV2
size: -
CDR3: ASSRQKETQY

J: TRBJ2-1
V: TRBV5-1
size: -
CDR3: ASSFSTSGSPNEQF

J: TRBJ1-5
V: TRBV4-1
size: -
CDR3: ASSRSVTGGNQPQH